The present T cell receptor beta chain was sequenced within a study of blood T cells in healthy people across ages (dated by TCRdb to the mid-2010s). Regarding the complete study: In model experiments, template switching captured about one uniquely barcoded TCR beta cDNA molecule for every two T cells. Two additional independent replicas of 1 million unique cDNA reads from the same blood draw were analyzed for two donors (one aged 18 to 29 and one aged 80 or older). To avoid experimental bias, donors of different ages were distributed randomly across sequencing lanes. Donors were grouped into four age groups: young (average approximately 15 years), middle-aged (around 39), aged (around 60) and long-lived (82). Using deep sequencing normalized with unique cDNA molecular identifiers, the study measured how TCR beta repertoire diversity changes with age. Findings and caveats that apply to the study as a whole: Donor CMV infection status was unknown, potentially confounding age-related changes in expanded clonotypes. Observed TCR beta diversity per million T cells fell roughly linearly with age, and a significant reduction was already apparent by age around 40. Since profiling was done on bulk unsorted PBMCs, naive and antigen-experienced compartments could not be conclusively compared. Estimates of total diversity based on one million sequenced T cells were regarded as lower bounds and as underestimates. There was a strong correlation between observed TCR beta diversity and the percentage of naive T cells measured by flow cytometry. Compared with the aged group, the long-lived group had more naive CD4+ T cells, fewer expanded clones and increased TCR diversity, suggesting age selection.

The CDR3 numbers 15 residues from cysteine through phenylalanine. This entry keeps only the CDR3 DNA: 45 bases, framed from base 1. V sheds 4 bases and J sheds 0 bases, leaving 9 bases between their ends. Regarding this clonotype: The antigen it binds to is not known. Base qualities are not recorded, but no much larger clone differs from it by a single base.

The library was obtained by 5' RACE. Sequencer: Illumina HiSeq 2500. A second roughly 6 to 11 cycle PCR used a sample-barcoded 5' primer and a J-beta primer mix. A template-switch 5' adaptor carrying 12 random nucleotides introduced a unique molecular identifier onto each TCR beta cDNA molecule. Each sample yielded at least 3 million CDR3-containing paired-end reads. All of the RNA was converted into first-strand cDNA using the Mint cDNA synthesis kit, with a TRBC-specific oligonucleotide serving as the primer. After uracil-DNA glycosylase treatment, a first 18-cycle PCR used universal primers M1SS and BC2_uni_R on all cDNA. The authors' analysis ran thus. For normalization, 1 million high-quality reads, each with a distinct molecular identifier, were randomly selected from each sample. Instead of being binned into consensus sequences, reads with shared molecular identifiers were discarded. CDR3 identification, clonotype clustering and error correction used MiTCR with a Q25 quality threshold and the strictest error-elimination algorithm. A nonparametric unseen species model with Euler transformation was used to estimate lower-bound total TCR beta diversity. TCRdb itself trimmed the public reads at Q25 with fastp, ran MiXCR and retained productive beta chains. For every CDR3 protein sequence, its rows merge into one entry that carries the most common genes and DNA. TCRdb's processing, not the authors', yielded these V and J calls. The sample table holds almost 1 million distinct CDR3 sequences, of which roughly 50% were seen once. The top ten constitute about 22% of the sample.

Donors were under 40 systemically healthy Caucasian individuals from Russia aged roughly 6 to 100 years. About 9.8 milliliters of peripheral blood were drawn from each donor into EDTA-treated Vacutainer tubes. PBMCs were isolated by Ficoll-Paque density-gradient centrifugation, with at least 7 million obtained per sample. Total RNA was extracted from PBMCs with Trizol reagent, with at least 5.5 micrograms obtained per sample. For every donor, an aliquot of PBMCs went through flow cytometry to measure the percentages of naive CD45RAhigh/CD27high T cells. The receptor was isolated from a woman aged 55 to 70 in good health. Recombination joined TRBV12-3 or TRBV12-4 with TRBJ2-2; the D gene is possibly TRBD1, with 5 bases matching. Sequenced input: blood. The CDR3 here reads CASSWTLSNTGELFF. The sequenced DNA is TGTGCCAGCAGTTGGACACTTTCGAACACCGGGGAGCTGTTTTTT.